This T cell receptor (beta chain) was retrieved from a study of shared clonotypes between healthy human individuals. General observations from the study: Represented diversity, genetic and exposure-history alike, was limited by few donors.

Repertoires were generated with immunoSEQ multiplex PCR, while TCRdb's copy carries only in-frame clones and drops some. The sample includes a few hundred thousand clones, about 96% of them seen just once. Remarks on this clone: Its matching antigen is unknown.

Sequencing was performed on naive CD4+ T cells sorted from blood. The subset is: CD45RA+ positively selected. This receptor was identified in a woman between 25 and 40 years old in good health.

CDR3 region: CASSLWQETQYF. CDR3 nucleotide sequence: TGTGCCAGCAGCTTATGGCAAGAGACCCAGTACTTC. This chain uses TRBV13 with TRBJ2-5; no clear D. This CDR3 comprises 12 residues. V dropped 2 bases and J dropped 2 bases, with 3 bases sitting between them. Germline V CDR1 and CDR2: PRHDT, FYEKMQ (reference sequence).